This note documents a single T cell receptor (beta chain) sequence. These data belong to a study of control samples from healthy donors and cancer patients. The germline V gene encodes CDR1 SGHNT and CDR2 YENEEA. V was cut by 0 bases and J by 5 bases, with 18 bases left in between. The CDR3 sequence is 17 residues long. The assay was immunoSEQ multiplex PCR, and TCRdb's table has in-frame clones only and misses some. Among approximately 100,000 clones listed, around nine tenths were seen once. Input material: blood. The chain employs TRBV11-3 and TRBJ2-3; D is possibly TRBD2 (5 bases). This clonotype originated in a man younger than 40 in good health. The CDR3 loop is CASSLESHWTGGDTQYF. The DNA for the CDR3 is TGTGCCAGCAGCTTAGAGAGTCACTGGACTGGCGGAGATACGCAGTATTTT.